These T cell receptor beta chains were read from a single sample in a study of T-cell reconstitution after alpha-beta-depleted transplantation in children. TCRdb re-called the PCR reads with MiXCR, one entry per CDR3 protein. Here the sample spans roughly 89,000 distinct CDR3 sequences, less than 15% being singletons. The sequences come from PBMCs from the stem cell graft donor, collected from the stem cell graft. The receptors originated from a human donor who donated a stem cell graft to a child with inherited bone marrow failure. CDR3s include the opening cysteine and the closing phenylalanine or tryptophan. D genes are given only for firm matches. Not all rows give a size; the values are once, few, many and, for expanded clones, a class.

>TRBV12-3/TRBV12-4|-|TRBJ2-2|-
TGCGCCAGCTGCCCCTTGTCGGGAAACACCGGGGAGCTGTTTTTT
CASCPLSGNTGELFF
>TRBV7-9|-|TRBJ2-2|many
TGTGCCAGCAGCTCCAGGGTCCCGAACACCGGGGAGCTGTTTTTT
CASSSRVPNTGELFF
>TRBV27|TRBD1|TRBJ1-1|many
TGTGCCAGCAGTCCCCGACAGGGGCGACCTCGGGAAGCTTTCTTT
CASSPRQGRPREAFF
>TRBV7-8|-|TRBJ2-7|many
TGTGCCAGCAGTCTAGGAGGGGTGGAGACCTACGAGCAGTACTTC
CASSLGGVETYEQYF
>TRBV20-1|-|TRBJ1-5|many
TGCAGTGCACCCCCCCCGGGAGCGAGCAATCAGCCCCAGCATTTT
CSAPPPGASNQPQHF
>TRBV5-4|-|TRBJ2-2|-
TGTGCCAGCAGCAGAGACACCGGGGAGCTGTTTTTT
CASSRDTGELFF
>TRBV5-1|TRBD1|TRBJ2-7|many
TGCGCCAGCAGCTTGGGACCCCGAGGGATCCGGCAGGGGGCATACGAGCAGTACTTC
CASSLGPRGIRQGAYEQYF
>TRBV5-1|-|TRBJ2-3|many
TGCGCCAGCAGCTTGCCCGGGGGGCCTTCTGATACGCAGTATTTT
CASSLPGGPSDTQYF
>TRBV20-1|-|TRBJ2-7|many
TGCAGTGCCACAGACTACGAGCAGTACTTC
CSATDYEQYF
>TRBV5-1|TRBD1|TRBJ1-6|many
TGCGCCAGCAGCTTGGAAGACAGGGCTTGGTATAATTCACCCCTCCACTTT
CASSLEDRAWYNSPLHF
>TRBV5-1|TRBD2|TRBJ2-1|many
TGCGCCAGCAGCTTGGATCTGACTAGCATATATGAGCAGTTCTTC
CASSLDLTSIYEQFF
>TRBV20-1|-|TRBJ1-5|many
TGCAGTGCTAGAGAGAGCAGGGGCGATCAGCCCCAGCATTTT
CSARESRGDQPQHF
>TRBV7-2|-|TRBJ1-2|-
TGTGCCAGCAGCACCCATACAGTGGGGCCTTATGGCTACACCTTC
CASSTHTVGPYGYTF
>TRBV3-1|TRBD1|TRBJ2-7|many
TGTGCCAGCAGCCAAGATGGAGGGACAGGGGGGCGCGAGCAGTACTTC
CASSQDGGTGGREQYF
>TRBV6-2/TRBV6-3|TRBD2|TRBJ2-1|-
TGTGCCAGCAGTTTACGGGAGGGCCTGCAGTTCTTC
CASSLREGLQFF
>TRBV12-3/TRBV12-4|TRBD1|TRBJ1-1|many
TGTGCCAGCAGTCAAGCCGGGACAGTGAACACTGAAGCTTTCTTT
CASSQAGTVNTEAFF
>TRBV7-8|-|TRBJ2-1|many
TGTGCCAGCAGCTTACCGATAGCTCCGGATGAGCAGTTCTTC
CASSLPIAPDEQFF
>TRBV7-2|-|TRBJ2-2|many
TGTGCCAGCAGCTTAAATTCCGGGGTTGGCGCCGGGGAGCTGTTTTTT
CASSLNSGVGAGELFF
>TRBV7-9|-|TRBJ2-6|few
TGTGCCAGCAGCCCAGCCCTCTTCAGGGCCGGGGCCAACGTCCTGACTTTC
CASSPALFRAGANVLTF
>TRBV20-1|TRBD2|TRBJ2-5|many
TGCAGTGCTAGACCAGCGGGAGGCGGGGAGACCCAGTACTTC
CSARPAGGGETQYF
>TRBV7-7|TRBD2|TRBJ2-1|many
TGTGCCAGGCGGGGGGATTACAATGAGCAGTTCTTC
CARRGDYNEQFF
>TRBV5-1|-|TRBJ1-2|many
TGCGCCAGCAGCTTGGACGGGCTGGGTGGCTACACCTTC
CASSLDGLGGYTF
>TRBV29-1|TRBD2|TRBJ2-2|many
TGCAGCGCCGGGGGGCTAGCGGGAGGTCCGACCGGGGAGCTGTTTTTT
CSAGGLAGGPTGELFF
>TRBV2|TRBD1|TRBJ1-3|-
TGTGCCAGCAGTGATCCCCCGGACAGGGCTGGAAACACCATATATTTT
CASSDPPDRAGNTIYF
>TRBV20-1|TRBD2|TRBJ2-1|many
TGCAGTGCTAGTTTGGGACTAGCGGACAATGAGCAGTTCTTC
CSASLGLADNEQFF
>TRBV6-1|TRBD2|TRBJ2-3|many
TGTGCCAGCAGTGGGGACTACAGGGATACGCAGTATTTT
CASSGDYRDTQYF
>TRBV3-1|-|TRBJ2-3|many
TGTGCCAGCAGAGACTACACGGGGGTAGGGACAGATACGCAGTATTTT
CASRDYTGVGTDTQYF
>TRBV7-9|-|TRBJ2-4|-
TGTGCCAGCAGCCCTCGGCCCGAAAGCATTCAGTACTTC
CASSPRPESIQYF
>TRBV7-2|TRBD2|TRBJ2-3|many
TGTGCCAGCAGCTTCCTATCTAGCGGGGGGCGGTCAGATACGCAGTATTTT
CASSFLSSGGRSDTQYF
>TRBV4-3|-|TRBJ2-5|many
TGCGCCAGCAGCCAAGATTGGGGCACAGAGACCCAGTACTTC
CASSQDWGTETQYF
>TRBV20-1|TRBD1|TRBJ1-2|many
TGCAGTGCTAGAGATCTTGAGGGGGCCGATGGCTACACCTTC
CSARDLEGADGYTF
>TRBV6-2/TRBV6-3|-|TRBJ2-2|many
TGTGCCAGCAGTACAGGACCAGACGGGGAGCTGTTTTTT
CASSTGPDGELFF
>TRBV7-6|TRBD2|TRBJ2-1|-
TGTGCCAGCAGCTTAGGCGGGGGAGCCTTTAATGAGCAGTTCTTC
CASSLGGGAFNEQFF
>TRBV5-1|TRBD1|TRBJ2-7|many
TGCGCCAGCAGCTTGGGACAGGGGAAGAGCTCCTACGAGCAGTACTTC
CASSLGQGKSSYEQYF
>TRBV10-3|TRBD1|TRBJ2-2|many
TGTGCCATCAGGTCGACCGGGACAGGACTCACCGGGGAGCTGTTTTTT
CAIRSTGTGLTGELFF
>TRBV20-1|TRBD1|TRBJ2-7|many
TGCAGTGCTAGCGACAGGGTCCACGAGCAGTACTTC
CSASDRVHEQYF
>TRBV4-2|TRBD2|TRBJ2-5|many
TGTGCCAGCAGCCAAGATCAGGGTAGCGGGGGCACCGAGTACTTC
CASSQDQGSGGTEYF
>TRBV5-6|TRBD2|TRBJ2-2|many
TGTGCCAGCAGTCCTCAGACTAGCGGGAGGGCCAGGGAGCTGTTTTTT
CASSPQTSGRARELFF
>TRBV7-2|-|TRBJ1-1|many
TGTGCCAGCAGCTACCGGTACACGAACACTGAAGCTTTCTTT
CASSYRYTNTEAFF
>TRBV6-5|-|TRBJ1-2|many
TGTGCCAGCAGTTATCGGCGGGACCCGAGTTATGGCTACACCTTC
CASSYRRDPSYGYTF
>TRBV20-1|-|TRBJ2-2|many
TGCAGTGCCAGTTGGGGGGGCGGGACCGGGGAGCTGTTTTTT
CSASWGGGTGELFF